A single sample gave rise to the 14 T cell receptor beta chains below, sequenced in a study of blood T cell repertoires in COVID-19. Sequencing used immunoSEQ multiplex PCR; TCRdb keeps in-frame clones, though not all of them. The sample consists of about 170,000 clones, 80% to 90% of them appearing once. Input material: peripheral blood. The source is a woman older than 75 with acute or convalescent COVID-19.

V usage is TRBV4-2 and J usage is TRBJ1-3; D might be TRBD1 (5 bases). V lost 1 base and J lost 0, with 10 bases in between. From germline, CDR1 is LGHNA and CDR2 YNFKEQ. CDR3 length: 16 residues. The CDR3 DNA follows: TGTGCCAGCAGCCAAGCGTCACAGGCCTCTGGAAACACCATATATTTT. This gives the protein CASSQASQASGNTIYF.

The genes are TRBV6-5 and TRBJ2-7; D unclear. Trimming stripped 5 bases from V and 2 bases from J, with 13 bases between. The CDR3 runs to 14 residues. Germline assignment: CDR1 MNHEY and CDR2 SVGAGI. The CDR3 protein is CASSLEPVTYEQYF. The CDR3, as DNA: TGTGCCAGCAGTCTAGAACCGGTTACCTACGAGCAGTACTTC.

This chain connects TRBV30 to TRBJ1-1; D remains unclear. This CDR3 has 13 residues. CDR1 is GTSNPN, CDR2 SVGIG, per germline (reference sequence). Trimming stripped 0 bases from V and 4 bases from J, with 9 bases between. The CDR3 reads CAWSVRGITEAFF. Here the CDR3 DNA reads TGTGCCTGGAGTGTTCGCGGGATCACTGAAGCTTTCTTT. The full variable domain, in which reference TRBV30 and TRBJ1-1 provide the parts outside the CDR3, is SQTIHQWPATLVQPVGSPLSLECTVEGTSNPNLYWYRQAAGRGLQLLFYSVGIGQISSEVPQNLSASRPQDRQFILSSKKLLLSDSGFYLCAWSVRGITEAFFGQGTRLTVV.

V usage is TRBV6-5 and J usage is TRBJ2-2, with 7 bases matching TRBD2. CDR1 is MNHEY and CDR2 is SVGAGI in the germline V gene. The V gene end was trimmed by 6 bases and the J gene end by 4 bases; junction bases not matched to a gene: 8. This CDR3 contains 15 residues. CDR3 sequence reads: CASSPFGGSTGELFF. CDR3 sequence (DNA): TGTGCCAGCAGCCCCTTCGGGGGGTCCACCGGGGAGCTGTTTTTT.

The CDR3 nucleotides are TGTGCCAGCAGCTTCAGTCCGGGACAGGGGTTAGATACGCAGTATTTT. Translating it yields CASSFSPGQGLDTQYF. This chain links TRBV7-3 with TRBJ2-3, with TRBD1 identical over 10 bases. CDR3 length: 16 amino acids. Germline CDR1 reads SGHTA; CDR2 reads FQGTGA. The V segment lost 3 bases and the J segment 5 bases; nucleotides outside the gene matches: 8.

This chain connects TRBV2 to TRBJ1-2; 11 bases are shared with TRBD1. The CDR3 contains 13 residues. Trimming removed 5 bases from V and 9 bases from J; junction bases left unmatched: 5. Germline values: CDR1 SNHLY, CDR2 FYNNEI. DNA for the CDR3: TGTGCCAGCAGTCAGGACAGGGGGCGCAGCTACACCTTC. It encodes CASSQDRGRSYTF. Full variable domain (outside the CDR3, taken from reference TRBV2 and TRBJ1-2): EPEVTQTPSHQVTQMGQEVILRCVPISNHLYFYWYRQILGQKVEFLVSFYNNEISEKSEIFDDQFSVERPDGSNFTLKIRSTKLEDSAMYFCASSQDRGRSYTFGSGTRLTVV.

V usage is TRBV6-5 and J usage is TRBJ2-7, with 9 bases identical to TRBD1. CDR1 MNHEY and CDR2 SVGAGI come from the germline V gene. V was pared by 6 bases and J by 3 bases, with 9 bases of the junction left unmatched. This CDR3 is 15 amino acids long. CDR3 sequence: CASSAGTGSGYEQYF. In DNA form, the CDR3 reads TGTGCCAGCAGCGCCGGGACAGGGTCCGGCTACGAGCAGTACTTC.

The chain couples TRBV27 to TRBJ2-3; 14 nucleotides align to TRBD2. Germline CDR1 is MNHEY and CDR2 is SMNVEV (reference sequence). The CDR3 spans 19 residues. Trimming cost V 5 bases and J 6 bases; bases outside gene matches: 16. CDR3 DNA: TGTGCCAGCAGTCTCTACCCGAGCCGACTAGCGGGGGGGGCGGATACGCAGTATTTT. Translated, it gives CASSLYPSRLAGGADTQYF.

The J gene is TRBJ1-3, the V gene TRBV5-4; 8 bases are a match to TRBD1. V dropped 4 bases and J dropped 0; count of bases not matched to a gene: 3. CDR1 is SGHNT, CDR2 YYREEE, per germline (reference sequence). The CDR3 sequence is 15 residues long. This CDR3 is CASSRDRGSGNTIYF. The CDR3 DNA sequence: TGTGCCAGCAGCCGAGACAGGGGCTCTGGAAACACCATATATTTT. The full variable domain, its missing parts supplied by reference TRBV5-4 and TRBJ1-3, is ETGVTQSPTHLIKTRGQQVTLRCSSQSGHNTVSWYQQALGQGPQFIFQYYREEENGRGNFPPRFSGLQFPNYSSELNVNALELDDSALYLCASSRDRGSGNTIYFGEGSWLTVV.

This chain links TRBV28 with TRBJ2-7; the D gene is possibly TRBD1 (7 bases). The CDR3 runs to 14 residues. The V end lost 5 bases, the J end lost 8 bases, and 19 bases lay between the germline ends. CDR1 is MDHEN, CDR2 SYDVKM, per germline. CDR3 DNA: TGTGCCAGCAGTCGGACAGGATTCGGCGGGAAGCAGTACTTC. Its protein is CASSRTGFGGKQYF.

This chain links TRBV6-5 with TRBJ2-7, with 9 bases aligning to TRBD1. This CDR3 spans 15 amino acids. V shed 4 bases and J 8 bases; nucleotides not matched to a gene: 12. Germline CDR1 and CDR2: MNHEY and SVGAGI. The DNA of the CDR3 is TGTGCCAGCAGTTCGTCCCGGGACAGGGACGGGAAGCAGTACTTC. Amino acids: CASSSSRDRDGKQYF.

On this clone itself: Additional DNA sequences in this sample encode the identical CDR3. The V and J genes are TRBV11-2 and TRBJ1-5; TRBD1 might be the D (6 bases). The CDR3 covers 15 residues. The V gene's germline CDR1 is SGHAT and CDR2 FQNNGV. V was clipped by 2 bases and J by 7 bases, with 15 bases between them. The CDR3 sequence is CASSLSGGADQPQHF. CDR3 sequence (DNA): TGTGCCAGCAGCTTATCGGGGGGGGCAGACCAGCCCCAGCATTTT.

The gene calls are TRBV19 and TRBJ2-1; D perhaps matches TRBD1 (5 bases). Trimming removed 5 bases at V and 0 bases at J, with 11 bases between. Germline CDR1 LNHDA, CDR2 SQIVND (reference sequence). The CDR3 loop spans 15 amino acids. CDR3 in amino acids: CASSRQGNSYNEQFF. The CDR3 region has the DNA TGTGCCAGTAGTCGGCAGGGTAACTCCTACAATGAGCAGTTCTTC.

The V gene is TRBV5-1, the J gene TRBJ2-3; 8 bases align to TRBD2. The CDR3 totals 16 residues. CDR1 is SGHRS and CDR2 is YFSETQ in the germline V gene. With V trimmed by 0 bases and J by 6 bases, 9 bases remained unmatched. The CDR3 bases are TGCGCCAGCAGCTTGGCCGGGACTAGTGGGGGGGATACGCAGTATTTT. Amino acids: CASSLAGTSGGDTQYF.